The clone carrying this TCR beta chain was seen a handful of times. Its specificity is not known. Germline CDR1 DFQATT, CDR2 SNEGSKA (reference sequence). The CDR3 is made up of 11 amino acids. Trimming removed 3 bases at V and 11 bases at J, with 13 bases between. The record originates from a study of neoadjuvant nivolumab and ipilimumab in lung cancer. Study outcomes and limitations: TCR richness and clonality were higher in tumors than adjacent uninvolved lung. Only two of four nivolumab-treated tumors gained richness and clonality by surgery. A small number of samples were TCR sequenced.

Generated by immunoSEQ multiplex PCR, the TCRdb table keeps only in-frame clones and is missing some. Of some 25,000 clones detected, about 80% appear once; the ten largest clones hold about 20%. The chain uses TRBV20-1 and TRBJ1-1; maybe TRBD1 (6 bases). The TCR comes from an adult with non-small cell lung cancer. Sequenced here: tumor tissue, sampled after neoadjuvant nivolumab, alone or with ipilimumab, at or shortly before surgery. CDR3 amino acids: CSASTQGPAFF. The DNA for the CDR3 is TGCAGTGCTAGTACGCAGGGGCCGGCTTTCTTT.